This TCR beta chain derives from a study of cytotoxic CD8 clonotypes in ibrutinib-treated CLL. Cryopreserved PBMCs were the source of about 2.2 micrograms of genomic DNA, which went to TCR beta libraries. Target depth was 1 in 200,000 to 1 in 1 million T cells, about 10x per clonotype. Data came from immunoSEQ multiplex PCR; TCRdb stores just in-frame clones and leaves some out. The sample consists of about 80,000 clones, 75% to 85% of them appearing once. This TCR was sampled from a human donor with chronic lymphocytic leukemia. Here the sequenced sample was PBMCs, taken after 12 months of ibrutinib treatment.

Written as DNA, the CDR3 is TGTGCCAGCAGCCCGGGGGGGGCCCGCTACAATGAGCAGTTCTTC. Translation: CASSPGGARYNEQFF. V and J are TRBV7-6 and TRBJ2-1, with 8 bases aligning to TRBD2. CDR3 length equals 15 residues. CDR1 SGHVS and CDR2 FNYEAQ come from the germline V gene. V trimming: 5 bases; J trimming: 3 bases; junction bases outside the gene matches: 6.